Each of the 22 T cell receptor beta chains below was sequenced from the same sample in a study of CD8 T cells in ankylosing spondylitis. Using its own MiXCR run on the 5' RACE reads, TCRdb lists one record per CDR3 protein. The data contain roughly 400,000 distinct CDR3 sequences, more than 20% of them singletons. For these receptors, no antigen is known. Findings of the study overall: Typical of ankylosing spondylitis blood, it appeared, was a TCR beta motif of seven to nine highly homologous variants.

Material for sequencing was blood, either unsorted or a sorted T cell fraction (not recorded which). Source of these receptors: a male donor with ankylosing spondylitis.

The chain has TRBV7-9 and TRBJ1-4; D not certain. Between the trimmed V and J ends, which lost 2 bases and 10 bases, there was a span of 14 bases. This CDR3 has 14 residues. CDR1 and CDR2 from the germline V gene are SEHNR and FQNEAQ (reference sequence). The CDR3 here is CASSLISSYGKLFF. In DNA, the CDR3 is TGTGCCAGCAGCTTAATCTCCAGCTATGGAAAACTGTTTTTT.

There are a few counts of this clonotype. This chain joins TRBV9 and TRBJ2-1; 13 nucleotides line up with TRBD2. This CDR3 region has 16 residues. From germline, CDR1 is SGDLS and CDR2 YYNGEE. The V segment lost 5 bases and the J segment 8 bases; nucleotides outside the gene matches: 10. The CDR3 bases are TGTGCCAGCAGTATCGGACTAGCGGGAGTCCGGCATGAGCAGTTCTTC. This encodes CASSIGLAGVRHEQFF. The full variable domain, completed using reference TRBV9 and TRBJ2-1, is DSGVTQTPKHLITATGQRVTLRCSPRSGDLSVYWYQQSLDQGLQFLIQYYNGEERAKGNILERFSAQQFPDLHSELNLSSLELGDSALYFCASSIGLAGVRHEQFFGPGTRLTVL.

The sample holds a few counts of this clonotype. The chain recombines TRBV27 with TRBJ2-7; 9 bases match TRBD1. Losses at the gene ends were 4 bases for V and 3 bases for J; bases not matched to a gene: 7. The CDR3 length is 15 residues. CDR1 and CDR2 from the germline V gene are MNHEY and SMNVEV (reference sequence). The CDR3 coding sequence is TGTGCCAGCAGTTCCTTAGCGACAGGGGGCTACGAGCAGTACTTC. Amino acid sequence: CASSSLATGGYEQYF.

The gene calls are TRBV6-1 and TRBJ1-5, with D maybe TRBD1 (6 bases). The ends were cut back, 4 bases at V and 2 bases at J, with 12 bases in the middle. This CDR3 has 15 amino acids. Germline V lookup: CDR1 MNHNS, CDR2 SASEGT. CDR3 protein: CASSGNRAGNQPQHF. The CDR3 DNA is TGTGCCAGCAGTGGAAACAGGGCTGGCAATCAGCCCCAGCATTTT.

The CDR3 here is CASSLQMGTRDNYGYTF. CDR3 DNA sequence: TGTGCCAGCAGCCTCCAAATGGGGACGAGGGATAACTATGGCTACACCTTC. V gene TRBV9 combines with J gene TRBJ1-2; tentatively, D is TRBD1 (5 bases). The CDR3 is made up of 17 amino acids. CDR1 is SGDLS, CDR2 YYNGEE, per germline. The V end lost 4 bases, the J end lost 1 base, and 20 bases lay between the germline ends. Drawing the rest from reference TRBV9 and TRBJ1-2, the complete variable domain is DSGVTQTPKHLITATGQRVTLRCSPRSGDLSVYWYQQSLDQGLQFLIQYYNGEERAKGNILERFSAQQFPDLHSELNLSSLELGDSALYFCASSLQMGTRDNYGYTFGSGTRLTVV.

The V call is TRBV9, the J call TRBJ2-7; TRBD1 aligns across 8 bases. This CDR3 contains 14 residues. In germline, CDR1 is SGDLS, CDR2 YYNGEE. Trimming cost V 5 bases and J 3 bases; bases outside gene matches: 7. Here the CDR3 reads CASSIGTGVYEQYF. The CDR3 coding sequence is TGTGCCAGCAGTATCGGGACAGGAGTCTACGAGCAGTACTTC.

This clonotype was found many times. The J gene is TRBJ1-1, the V gene TRBV7-3; 7 nucleotides match TRBD1. Per the germline V gene, CDR1 is SGHTA and CDR2 is FQGTGA. This CDR3 contains 14 residues. V shed 3 bases, J shed 1 base, and the junction held 2 bases outside the gene matches. In DNA form, the CDR3 reads TGTGCCAGCAGCTTGACAGGGACGAACACTGAAGCTTTCTTT. As protein: CASSLTGTNTEAFF.

The chain has TRBV27 and TRBJ2-6; 8 positions agree with TRBD1. CDR3 length: 17 amino acids. With V trimmed by 6 bases and J by 1 base, 8 bases remained unmatched. The germline CDR1 and CDR2 sequences are MNHEY and SMNVEV (reference sequence). The CDR3 DNA reads TGTGCCAGCAGCACCGGGACAGGCGTGTCTGGGGCCAACGTCCTGACTTTC. Amino acid sequence: CASSTGTGVSGANVLTF. The full variable domain, completed using reference TRBV27 and TRBJ2-6, is EAQVTQNPRYLITVTGKKLTVTCSQNMNHEYMSWYRQDPGLGLRQIYYSMNVEVTDKGDVPEGYKVSRKEKRNFPLILESPSPNQTSLYFCASSTGTGVSGANVLTFGAGSRLTVL.

The V call is TRBV9, the J call TRBJ1-1, with TRBD1 identical over 9 bases. CDR1 and CDR2 (germline): SGDLS, YYNGEE. The CDR3 runs 16 residues. J lost 1 base, V lost 4 bases, and 8 bases had no gene match. The CDR3 loop reads CASSTYYRGRNTEAFF. As DNA, the CDR3 is TGTGCCAGCAGCACCTACTACAGGGGGCGGAACACTGAAGCTTTCTTT.

This chain uses TRBV20-1 with TRBJ2-7; no clear D. V dropped 3 bases and J dropped 0 bases, with 6 bases sitting between them. Germline loops: CDR1 DFQATT, CDR2 SNEGSKA (reference sequence). CDR3 length equals 12 residues. CDR3: CSASTSSYEQYF. CDR3 coding DNA: TGCAGTGCTAGTACCAGCTCCTACGAGCAGTACTTC.

This clonotype was seen a single time. V and J are TRBV7-3 and TRBJ2-2; D might be TRBD2 (6 bases). Per the germline V gene, CDR1 is SGHTA and CDR2 is FQGTGA. CDR3 size: 13 residues. Trimming cost V 4 bases and J 7 bases, with 10 bases left between them. The CDR3 sequence: CASSSERVGELFF. The CDR3 nucleotides are TGTGCCAGCAGCTCAGAGCGGGTCGGGGAGCTGTTTTTT.

The rearrangement uses TRBV27 and TRBJ2-6; D gene unclear. The CDR3 sequence is 14 residues long. V was shortened by 3 bases and J by 0 bases, with 3 bases between the two germline ends. From germline, CDR1 is MNHEY and CDR2 SMNVEV (reference sequence). CDR3 in amino acids: CASSFVSGANVLTF. CDR3 DNA: TGTGCCAGCAGTTTCGTCTCTGGGGCCAACGTCCTGACTTTC.

This clonotype turned up a few times. The chain combines TRBV6-2 or TRBV6-3 with TRBJ2-5; 10 bases are a match to TRBD2. V was clipped by 0 bases and J by 5 bases; unmatched bases: 6. The CDR3 runs to 16 residues. Germline V lookup: CDR1 MNHEY, CDR2 SVGEGT. CDR3 protein: CASSYSSGRALETQYF. The CDR3 coding sequence is TGTGCCAGCAGTTACTCCAGCGGGAGGGCCCTGGAGACCCAGTACTTC.

The V call is TRBV20-1, the J call TRBJ2-7, with TRBD1 matching 8 bases. The CDR3 has 13 amino acids. Germline assignment: CDR1 DFQATT and CDR2 SNEGSKA (reference sequence). J was trimmed by 5 bases and V by 5 bases; bases with no gene match: 8. CDR3 in amino acids: CSARDRGDDEQYF. The CDR3 DNA reads as TGCAGTGCTCGTGACAGGGGAGACGACGAGCAGTACTTC.

This chain connects TRBV28 to TRBJ1-5, with D tentatively TRBD1 (5 bases). V was clipped by 1 base and J by 9 bases, with 13 bases between them. The CDR3 runs 14 residues. CDR1 MDHEN and CDR2 SYDVKM come from the germline V gene. CDR3 nucleotide sequence: TGTGCCAGCAGTTTATTGGAGGGACGGAGGCCCCAGCATTTT. Translating gives CASSLLEGRRPQHF.

The V gene is TRBV6-2 or TRBV6-3, the J gene TRBJ1-5; perhaps TRBD1 as D (5 bases). Per the germline V gene, CDR1 is MNHEY and CDR2 is SVGEGT. The ends were cut back, 8 bases at V and 1 base at J, with 18 bases in the middle. There are 16 residues in the CDR3. The CDR3 region has the DNA TGTGCCAGCTCTAGGGGTGAGGGTCCCAGCAATCAGCCCCAGCATTTT. This sequence encodes CASSRGEGPSNQPQHF.

The chain uses TRBV29-1 and TRBJ1-2; D unclear. Germline CDR1 is SQVTM and CDR2 is ANQGSEA. Trimming removed 6 bases from V and 4 bases from J, with 15 bases in between. CDR3 length: 13 residues. Here the CDR3 reads CSVDFGEGYGYTF. Written as DNA, the CDR3 is TGCAGCGTCGACTTTGGTGAAGGCTATGGCTACACCTTC.

The chain joins TRBV6-2 or TRBV6-3 to TRBJ2-3; 10 bases map to TRBD2. CDR1 and CDR2 from the germline V gene are MNHEY and SVGEGT. The V segment lost 5 bases and the J segment 1 base; nucleotides outside the gene matches: 6. This CDR3 contains 16 residues. CDR3: CASSRFGLAGTDTQYF. The CDR3 DNA sequence: TGTGCCAGCAGTCGCTTCGGACTAGCGGGCACAGATACGCAGTATTTT.

This clonotype was seen a handful of times. The genes are TRBV4-1 and TRBJ1-2, with D possibly TRBD1 on 5 matching bases. V was shortened by 3 bases and J by 1 base, with 12 bases between the two germline ends. The germline V gene encodes CDR1 MGHRA and CDR2 YSYEKL. This CDR3 has 15 residues. The CDR3: CASSQVDSFNYGYTF. CDR3 in DNA: TGCGCCAGCAGCCAGGTTGACAGTTTTAACTATGGCTACACCTTC.

This chain connects TRBV6-1 to TRBJ2-2; TRBD2 might be the D (7 bases). V gave up 7 bases and J gave up 4 bases, with 16 bases separating them. The CDR3 consists of 15 residues. Germline V gene sequence: CDR1 MNHNS, CDR2 SASEGT. CDR3 nucleotide sequence: TGTGCCAGCACCCGGGGGGCGGGCGGCACCGGGGAGCTGTTTTTT. Its translation is CASTRGAGGTGELFF.

In this sample, this clonotype turned up a few times. This chain connects TRBV12-3 or TRBV12-4 to TRBJ2-3; TRBD1 matches at 9 bases. The V gene end was trimmed by 5 bases and the J gene end by 4 bases; junction bases not matched to a gene: 7. CDR3 length equals 15 residues. DNA for the CDR3: TGTGCCAGCAGTCCAAACAGGGGGCATTCAGATACGCAGTATTTT. Translation gives CASSPNRGHSDTQYF.

The chain joins TRBV20-1 to TRBJ2-1, with unresolved D. The CDR3 loop spans 15 amino acids. Per germline, CDR1 DFQATT and CDR2 SNEGSKA (reference sequence). Trimming cost V 0 bases and J 2 bases, with 11 bases left between them. The CDR3 is CSARDSGLTYNEQFF. The CDR3, as DNA: TGCAGTGCTAGAGATTCGGGTTTAACCTACAATGAGCAGTTCTTC.